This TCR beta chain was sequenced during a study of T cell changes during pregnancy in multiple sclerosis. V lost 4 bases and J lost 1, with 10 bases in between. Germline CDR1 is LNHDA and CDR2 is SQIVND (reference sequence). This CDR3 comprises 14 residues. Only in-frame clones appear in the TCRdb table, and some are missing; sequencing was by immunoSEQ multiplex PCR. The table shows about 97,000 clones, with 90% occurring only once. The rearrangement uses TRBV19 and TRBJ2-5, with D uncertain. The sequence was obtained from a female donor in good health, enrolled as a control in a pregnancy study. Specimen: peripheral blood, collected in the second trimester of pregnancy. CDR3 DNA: TGTGCCAGTAGTAGATCGCAACTCCAAGAGACCCAGTACTTC. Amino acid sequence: CASSRSQLQETQYF.